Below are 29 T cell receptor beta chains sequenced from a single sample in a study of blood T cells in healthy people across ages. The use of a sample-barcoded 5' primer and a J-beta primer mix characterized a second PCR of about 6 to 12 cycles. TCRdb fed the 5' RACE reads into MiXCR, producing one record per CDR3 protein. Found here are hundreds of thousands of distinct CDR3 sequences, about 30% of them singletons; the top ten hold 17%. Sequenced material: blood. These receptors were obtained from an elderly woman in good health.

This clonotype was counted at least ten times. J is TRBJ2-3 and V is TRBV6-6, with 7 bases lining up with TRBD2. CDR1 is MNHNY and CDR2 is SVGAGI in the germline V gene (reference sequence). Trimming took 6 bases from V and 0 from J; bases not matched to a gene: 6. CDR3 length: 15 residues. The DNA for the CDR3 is TGTGCCAGCAGCCAACAAGCGGGGAGCACAGATACGCAGTATTTT. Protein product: CASSQQAGSTDTQYF.

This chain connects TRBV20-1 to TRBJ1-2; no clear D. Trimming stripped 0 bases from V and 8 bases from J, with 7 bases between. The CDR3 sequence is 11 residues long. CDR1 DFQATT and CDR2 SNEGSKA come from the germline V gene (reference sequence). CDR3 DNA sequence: TGCAGTGCTAGAGAGTTGAGGGGCTACACCTTC. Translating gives CSARELRGYTF.

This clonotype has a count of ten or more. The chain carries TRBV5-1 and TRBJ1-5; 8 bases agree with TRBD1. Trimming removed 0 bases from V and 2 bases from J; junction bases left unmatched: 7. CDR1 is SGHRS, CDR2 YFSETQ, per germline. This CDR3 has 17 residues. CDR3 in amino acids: CASSLGPDRGGNQPQHF. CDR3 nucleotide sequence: TGCGCCAGCAGCTTGGGGCCTGACAGGGGTGGCAATCAGCCCCAGCATTTT.

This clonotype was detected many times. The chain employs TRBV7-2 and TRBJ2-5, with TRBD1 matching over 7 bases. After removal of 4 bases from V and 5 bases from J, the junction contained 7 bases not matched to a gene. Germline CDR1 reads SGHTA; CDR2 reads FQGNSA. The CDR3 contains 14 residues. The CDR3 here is CASSSTGARETQYF. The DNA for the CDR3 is TGTGCCAGCAGCTCAACAGGGGCCCGGGAGACCCAGTACTTC.

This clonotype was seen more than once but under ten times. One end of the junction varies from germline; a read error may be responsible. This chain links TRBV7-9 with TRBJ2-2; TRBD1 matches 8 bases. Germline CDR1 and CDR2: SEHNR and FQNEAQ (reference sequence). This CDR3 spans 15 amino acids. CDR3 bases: TGTGCCAGCAGCTTAGGACAGGGGAGCACCGGGGAGCGGTTTTTT. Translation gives CASSLGQGSTGERFF.

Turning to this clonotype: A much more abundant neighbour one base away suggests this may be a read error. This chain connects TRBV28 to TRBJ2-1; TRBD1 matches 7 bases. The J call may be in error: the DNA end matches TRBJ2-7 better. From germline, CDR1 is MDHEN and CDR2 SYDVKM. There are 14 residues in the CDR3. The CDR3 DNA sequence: TGTACCAGCAGACCGGGACAGTCATCCTACGAGCAGTACTTC. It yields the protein CTSRPGQSSYEQYF.

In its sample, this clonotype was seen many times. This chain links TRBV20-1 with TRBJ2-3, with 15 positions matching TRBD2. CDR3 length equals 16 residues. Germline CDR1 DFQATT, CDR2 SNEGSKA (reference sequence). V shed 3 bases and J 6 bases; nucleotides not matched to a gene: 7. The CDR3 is CSARGTSGGSKDTQYF. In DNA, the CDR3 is TGCAGTGCTAGGGGGACTAGCGGGGGGAGTAAGGATACGCAGTATTTT.

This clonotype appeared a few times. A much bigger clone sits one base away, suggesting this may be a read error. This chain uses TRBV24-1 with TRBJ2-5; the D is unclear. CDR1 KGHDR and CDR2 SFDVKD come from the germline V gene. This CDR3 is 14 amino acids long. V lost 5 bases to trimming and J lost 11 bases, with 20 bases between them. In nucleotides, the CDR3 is TGTGCCACCAGTGGCCAGCCCGGTTATACTGAGCAGTACTTC. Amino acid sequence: CATSGQPGYTEQYF.

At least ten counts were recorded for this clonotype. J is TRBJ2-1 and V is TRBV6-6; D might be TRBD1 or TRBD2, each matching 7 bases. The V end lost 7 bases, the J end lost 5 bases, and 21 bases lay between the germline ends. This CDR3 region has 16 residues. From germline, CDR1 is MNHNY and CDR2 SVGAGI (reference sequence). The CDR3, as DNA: TGTGCCAGCACGAGGGGGCGGGGGACCGTAAACAATGAGCAGTTCTTC. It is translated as CASTRGRGTVNNEQFF.

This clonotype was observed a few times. The CDR3 sequence is CASRKGSNQPQHF. Written as DNA, the CDR3 is TGTGCCAGCAGAAAGGGCTCGAATCAGCCCCAGCATTTT. The V call is TRBV12-3 or TRBV12-4, the J call TRBJ1-5; D unresolved. The V end lost 6 bases, the J end lost 4 bases, and 10 bases lay between the germline ends. This CDR3 is 13 amino acids long.

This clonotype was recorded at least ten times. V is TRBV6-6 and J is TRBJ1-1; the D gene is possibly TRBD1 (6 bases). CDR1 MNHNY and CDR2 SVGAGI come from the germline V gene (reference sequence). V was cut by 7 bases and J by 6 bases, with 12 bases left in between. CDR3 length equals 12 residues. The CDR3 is CASTPGGPEAFF. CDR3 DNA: TGTGCCAGCACCCCGGGGGGCCCTGAAGCTTTCTTT.

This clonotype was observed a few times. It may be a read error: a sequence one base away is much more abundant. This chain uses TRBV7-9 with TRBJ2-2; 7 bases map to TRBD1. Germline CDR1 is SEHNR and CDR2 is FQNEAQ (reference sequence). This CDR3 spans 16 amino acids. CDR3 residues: CASSLDPGGVTGERFF. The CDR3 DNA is TGTGCCAGCAGCTTAGATCCAGGGGGAGTCACCGGGGAGCGGTTTTTT.

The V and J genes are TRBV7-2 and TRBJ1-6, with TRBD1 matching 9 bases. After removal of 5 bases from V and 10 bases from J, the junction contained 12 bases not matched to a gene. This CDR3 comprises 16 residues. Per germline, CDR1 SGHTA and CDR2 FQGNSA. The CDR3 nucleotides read TGTGCCAGCAGCCCGAATCTACCGGGACAGGGATCACCCCTCCACTTT. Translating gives CASSPNLPGQGSPLHF.

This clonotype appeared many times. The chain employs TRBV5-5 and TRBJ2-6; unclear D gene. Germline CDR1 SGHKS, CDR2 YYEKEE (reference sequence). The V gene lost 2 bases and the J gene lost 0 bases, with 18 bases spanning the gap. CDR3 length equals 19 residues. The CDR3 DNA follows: TGTGCCAGCAGCTTAGAAGGGCTAGGCGGCTTCTCTGGGGCCAACGTCCTGACTTTC. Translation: CASSLEGLGGFSGANVLTF.

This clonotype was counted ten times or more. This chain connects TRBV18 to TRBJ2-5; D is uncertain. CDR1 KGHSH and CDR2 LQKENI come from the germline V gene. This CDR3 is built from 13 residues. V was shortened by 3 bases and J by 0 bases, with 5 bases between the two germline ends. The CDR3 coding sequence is TGTGCCAGCTCACCTGCTTACCAAGAGACCCAGTACTTC. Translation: CASSPAYQETQYF.

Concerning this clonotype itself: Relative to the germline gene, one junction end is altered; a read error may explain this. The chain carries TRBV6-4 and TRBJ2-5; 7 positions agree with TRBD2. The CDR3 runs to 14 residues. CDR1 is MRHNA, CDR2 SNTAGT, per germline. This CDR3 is CVSSDAGVQETQYF. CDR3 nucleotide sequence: TGTGTCAGCAGTGACGCGGGGGTGCAAGAGACCCAGTACTTC.

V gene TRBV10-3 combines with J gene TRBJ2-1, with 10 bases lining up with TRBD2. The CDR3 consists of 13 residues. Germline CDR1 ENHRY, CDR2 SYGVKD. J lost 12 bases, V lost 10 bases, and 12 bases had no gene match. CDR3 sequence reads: CASTGTSALLQFF. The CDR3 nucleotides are TGTGCCAGCACCGGGACTAGCGCCTTATTGCAGTTCTTC.

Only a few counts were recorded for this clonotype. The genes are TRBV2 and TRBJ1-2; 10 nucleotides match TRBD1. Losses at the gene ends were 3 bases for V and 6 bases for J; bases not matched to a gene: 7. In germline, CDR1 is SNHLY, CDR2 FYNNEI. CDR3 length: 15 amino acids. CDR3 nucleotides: TGTGCCAGCAGTGAGTGGACAGGGGGTAGCAATGGCTACACCTTC. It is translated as CASSEWTGGSNGYTF.

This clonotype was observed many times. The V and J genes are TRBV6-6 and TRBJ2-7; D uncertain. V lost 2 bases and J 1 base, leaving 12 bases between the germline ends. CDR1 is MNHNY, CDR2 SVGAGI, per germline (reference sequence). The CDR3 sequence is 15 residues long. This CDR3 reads CASSYKDPQSYEQYF. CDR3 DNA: TGTGCCAGCAGTTACAAGGACCCTCAGTCCTACGAGCAGTACTTC.

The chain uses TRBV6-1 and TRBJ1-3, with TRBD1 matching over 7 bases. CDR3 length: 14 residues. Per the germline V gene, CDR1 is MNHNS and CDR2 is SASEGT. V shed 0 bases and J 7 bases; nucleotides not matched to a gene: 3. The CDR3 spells CASSEAGQRNTIYF. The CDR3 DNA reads TGTGCCAGCAGTGAAGCGGGACAGAGGAACACCATATATTTT.

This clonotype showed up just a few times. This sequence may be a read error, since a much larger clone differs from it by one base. This CDR3 is CASSGASGGLSGANVRTF. CDR3 nucleotides: TGTGCCAGCAGCGGGGCTAGCGGGGGCCTTTCTGGGGCCAACGTCCGGACTTTC. The chain has TRBV7-2 and TRBJ2-6; 10 bases line up with TRBD2. Germline CDR1 reads SGHTA; CDR2 reads FQGNSA. There are 18 residues in the CDR3.

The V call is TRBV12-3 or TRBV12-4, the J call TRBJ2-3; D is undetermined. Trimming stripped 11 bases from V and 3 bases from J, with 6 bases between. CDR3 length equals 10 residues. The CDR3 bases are TGTGCCTGGCGAACAGATACGCAGTATTTT. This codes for CAWRTDTQYF.

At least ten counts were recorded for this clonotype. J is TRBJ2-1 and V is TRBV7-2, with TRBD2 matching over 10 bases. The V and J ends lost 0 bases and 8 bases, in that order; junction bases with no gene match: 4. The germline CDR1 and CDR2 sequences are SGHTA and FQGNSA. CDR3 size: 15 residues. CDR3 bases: TGTGCCAGCAGCTTAGCCCTAGCGGGGGTAGATGAGCAGTTCTTC. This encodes CASSLALAGVDEQFF.

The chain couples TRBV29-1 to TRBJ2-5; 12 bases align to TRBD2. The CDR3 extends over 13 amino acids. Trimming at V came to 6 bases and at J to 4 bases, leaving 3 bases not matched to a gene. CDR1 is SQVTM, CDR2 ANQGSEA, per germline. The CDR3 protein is CSVTSGSRETQYF. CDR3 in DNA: TGCAGCGTGACTAGCGGGAGCCGAGAGACCCAGTACTTC.

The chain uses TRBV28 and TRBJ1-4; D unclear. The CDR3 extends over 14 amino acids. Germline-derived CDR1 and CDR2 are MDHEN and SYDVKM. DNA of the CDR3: TGTGCAAGTCTTCATCACGTGACTAATGAAAAACTGTTTTTT. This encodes CASLHHVTNEKLFF.

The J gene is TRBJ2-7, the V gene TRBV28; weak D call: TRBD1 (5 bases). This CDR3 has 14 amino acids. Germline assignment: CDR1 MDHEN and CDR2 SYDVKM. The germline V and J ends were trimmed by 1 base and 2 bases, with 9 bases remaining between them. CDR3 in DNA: TGTGCCAGCAGTTTATTAGGGGTGACCTACGAGCAGTACTTC. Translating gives CASSLLGVTYEQYF. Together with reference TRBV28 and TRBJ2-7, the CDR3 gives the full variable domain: DVKVTQSSRYLVKRTGEKVFLECVQDMDHENMFWYRQDPGLGLRLIYFSYDVKMKEKGDIPEGYSVSREKKERFSLILESASTNQTSMYLCASSLLGVTYEQYFGPGTRLTVT.

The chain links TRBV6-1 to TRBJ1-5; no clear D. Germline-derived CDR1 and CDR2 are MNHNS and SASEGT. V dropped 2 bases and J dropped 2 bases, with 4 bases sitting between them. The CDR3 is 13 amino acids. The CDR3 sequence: CASSEFGNQPQHF. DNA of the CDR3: TGTGCCAGCAGTGAATTTGGCAATCAGCCCCAGCATTTT.

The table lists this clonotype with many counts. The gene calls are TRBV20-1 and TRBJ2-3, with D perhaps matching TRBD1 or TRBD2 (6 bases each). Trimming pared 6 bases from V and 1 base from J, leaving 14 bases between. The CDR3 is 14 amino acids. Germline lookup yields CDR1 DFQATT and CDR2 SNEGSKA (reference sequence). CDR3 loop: CSAPEGGGTDTQYF. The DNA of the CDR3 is TGCAGTGCCCCAGAGGGGGGCGGCACAGATACGCAGTATTTT.

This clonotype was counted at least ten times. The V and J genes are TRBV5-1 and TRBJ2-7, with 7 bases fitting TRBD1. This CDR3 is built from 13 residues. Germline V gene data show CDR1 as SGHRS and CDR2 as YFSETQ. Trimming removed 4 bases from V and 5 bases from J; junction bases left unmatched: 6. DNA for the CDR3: TGCGCCAGCAGCAGAGACAGGGACAACGAGCAGTACTTC. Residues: CASSRDRDNEQYF.